This T cell receptor (beta chain) stems from a study of T cells after yellow fever vaccination (dated by TCRdb to the late 2010s). Context from the whole study: The SMART-Seq v4 Ultra Low Input RNA kit was used to prepare libraries from fractions with low cell numbers. To track T-cell clones before and after primary and booster YFV17D yellow fever vaccination, bulk TCR alpha and beta repertoires were sequenced longitudinally. The cohort comprised two healthy male donors, one aged 18 to 30 and one aged 30 to 40 years. Blood was collected at multiple timepoints before and after primary and secondary immunization, and bulk PBMC replicates and cell subsets were isolated. Broader findings and caveats from the paper: Computational filtering was needed because FACS-sorted repertoires could contain abundant contaminating clonotypes from the bulk population. Most clones expanded after primary vaccination were re-detected after the booster (just under 97% of CD4 and approximately 88% of CD8), suggesting broad memory maintenance. A small share of clonotypes occurred in both CD4 and CD8 compartments, likely arising from convergent recombination. Because the study included only a couple of donors, the extent to which the findings can be generalized is limited. Compared with the primary T-cell response, the secondary T-cell response was faster but weaker, reaching its peak on day 5 rather than on day 15.

The CDR3, from cysteine to phenylalanine, totals 15 residues. Only the CDR3 DNA is retained, 45 bases long and in frame from the first base. Taken from the germline V gene (reference sequence), the CDR1 and CDR2 loops are SSHAT and FNYEAQ. Trimmed from V: 1 base; trimmed from J: 3 bases; junction bases lacking a gene match: 5. TCRdb names Illumina NovaSeq 6000 as the instrument used. TCR cDNA was synthesized by 5'RACE template switching, which introduced a universal primer site and unique molecular identifiers. cDNA synthesis was primed from both the TCR alpha and TCR beta constant segments. Library amplification used two PCR steps, and the second PCR step added sample barcodes and sequencing adapters. Sequencing of libraries was done on Illumina HiSeq 2500 (2x100 bp) or NovaSeq (2x150 bp). The paper's data handling went like this. Reads were demultiplexed and collapsed into UMI consensus sequences with MIGEC, and V(D)J alignment was performed with MiXCR. Vaccine-responding clonotypes were defined with edgeR using replicate PBMC samples, requiring FDR below 0.01 and a log2 fold change above 5 up to day 15. CD4 or CD8 identity was assigned to each bulk clonotype according to whether the clonotype was present at higher abundance in the sequenced CD4 repertoire or the sequenced CD8 repertoire. The raw public reads went through TCRdb reprocessing: fastp at Q25, MiXCR clone calling, in-frame beta chains kept. For every CDR3 protein sequence, its rows merge into one entry that carries the most common genes and DNA. TCRdb, not the authors, supplied the V and J calls. This sample lists about 330,000 distinct CDR3 sequences; roughly 4% were detected once. The leading ten clones occupy roughly 24% of the sample.

In light of the paper, this sample's treatment or condition label describes: live attenuated yellow fever vaccine strain. At each blood-draw timepoint, two biological replicates of bulk PBMCs were collected. PBMCs were isolated from peripheral blood using a standard Ficoll-Paque protocol. TriZol was used to extract RNA from bulk PBMCs, CD4 and CD8 fractions, and dextramer-positive and dextramer-negative fractions. A word on this clonotype: Its recognized antigen is unknown. The sample holds no much larger clone one base away, and base qualities are not on file.

The TCR was taken from a man between 18 and 35 years old who received the YFV17D yellow fever vaccine. This specimen was PBMCs, taken 5 days after the yellow fever booster vaccination. The receptor chain draws on TRBV7-7 and TRBJ2-5; TRBD2 lines up with 7 middle nucleotides. The CDR3 region reads CASSLVRGGEETQYF. The DNA sequence is TGTGCCAGCAGCTTAGTCCGGGGAGGGGAAGAGACCCAGTACTTC.